This TCR beta chain was observed in a study of HIV-infected children after antiretroviral therapy interruption. Study-wide background: Most participating children were previously exposed to EBV and CMV. Weeks 0, 12, interruption end (24 or 48), and about 3 years post-study gave interruption-arm samples. Continuous-treatment samples came from weeks 0, 48 and 150.

Treatment described: PENTA 11 planned treatment interruption arm or continuous ART arm. In regard to this clonotype: The junction departs from the called germline gene at one end, perhaps through a read error.

Germline V CDR1 and CDR2: SGHTA, FQGNSA. The CDR3 contains 13 residues. A 3' RACE protocol on RNA, with unique molecular identifiers, produced the TCR library. In TCRdb, the 3' RACE reads were re-called with MiXCR into one record per CDR3 protein. The sample lists about 89,000 distinct CDR3 sequences, approximately 6.9% seen once, with 0.9% to 1.3% in the top ten. This chain joins TRBV7-2 and TRBJ1-1; D not certain. The starting material was CD45RA+ CD4+ T cells from PBMCs, pooled from several time points, obtained from a donor given antiretroviral therapy, either interrupted or continuous. The subset here: naive CD4+ CD45RA+ CD45RO- T cells. The sequence derives from a pool of human donors with HIV. The CDR3 loop is CASSLAVNTKAFF. The CDR3 DNA is TGTGCCAGCAGCTTAGCAGTGAACACTAAAGCTTTCTTT.